These 5 T cell receptor beta chains came from one sample sequenced in a study of blood T cell repertoires in COVID-19. Sequencing was performed with immunoSEQ multiplex PCR; in TCRdb, only in-frame clones are kept and a portion is missing. The table includes about 120,000 clones, about nine tenths detected once. Sequencing was carried out using peripheral blood. Every receptor here comes from a woman in her 70s with acute or convalescent COVID-19.

This chain joins TRBV2 and TRBJ1-5; 7 bases fit TRBD1. The V gene's germline CDR1 is SNHLY and CDR2 FYNNEI. V lost 7 bases to trimming and J lost 4 bases; unmatched junction nucleotides: 4. The CDR3 spans 13 residues. This CDR3 is CASTGTVNQPQHF. The CDR3 region has the DNA TGTGCCAGCACTGGGACAGTAAATCAGCCCCAGCATTTT.

The chain has TRBV3-1 (or the pseudogene TRBV3-2) and TRBJ1-3; D perhaps matches TRBD1 (5 bases). The CDR3 loop spans 14 amino acids. Germline-derived CDR1 and CDR2 are LGHDT and YNNKEL (reference sequence). Trimming removed 0 bases from V and 8 bases from J, with 11 bases in between. CDR3 nucleotide sequence: TGTGCCAGCAGCCAAGATTATCGGGGGGACACCATATATTTT. Translating gives CASSQDYRGDTIYF.

This chain joins TRBV2 and TRBJ2-1; no firm D call. The CDR3 has 11 residues. The V gene's germline CDR1 is SNHLY and CDR2 FYNNEI. The ends were cut back, 1 base at V and 8 bases at J, with 3 bases in the middle. The CDR3 DNA sequence: TGTGCCAGCAGTGAAGTCTATGAGCAGTTCTTC. Translated, it gives CASSEVYEQFF.

V usage is TRBV2 and J usage is TRBJ1-6, with 7 bases that match TRBD1. Losses at the gene ends were 4 bases for V and 9 bases for J; bases not matched to a gene: 6. Germline CDR1 reads SNHLY; CDR2 reads FYNNEI. The CDR3 is 14 amino acids. CDR3 bases: TGTGCCAGCAGTGGACAGGGCCTTAGTTCACCCCTCCACTTT. It translates to CASSGQGLSSPLHF. Full variable domain (missing parts from reference TRBV2 and TRBJ1-6): EPEVTQTPSHQVTQMGQEVILRCVPISNHLYFYWYRQILGQKVEFLVSFYNNEISEKSEIFDDQFSVERPDGSNFTLKIRSTKLEDSAMYFCASSGQGLSSPLHFGNGTRLTVT.

The chain uses TRBV30 and TRBJ2-4, with TRBD1 matching 7 bases. Unmatched junction bases numbered 16, after V lost 3 bases and J lost 14 bases. Germline values: CDR1 GTSNPN, CDR2 SVGIG (reference sequence). This CDR3 comprises 14 residues. This CDR3 is CAWRLPPDRVGKYF. The DNA for the CDR3 is TGTGCCTGGAGGTTGCCCCCCGACAGGGTAGGTAAGTACTTC.